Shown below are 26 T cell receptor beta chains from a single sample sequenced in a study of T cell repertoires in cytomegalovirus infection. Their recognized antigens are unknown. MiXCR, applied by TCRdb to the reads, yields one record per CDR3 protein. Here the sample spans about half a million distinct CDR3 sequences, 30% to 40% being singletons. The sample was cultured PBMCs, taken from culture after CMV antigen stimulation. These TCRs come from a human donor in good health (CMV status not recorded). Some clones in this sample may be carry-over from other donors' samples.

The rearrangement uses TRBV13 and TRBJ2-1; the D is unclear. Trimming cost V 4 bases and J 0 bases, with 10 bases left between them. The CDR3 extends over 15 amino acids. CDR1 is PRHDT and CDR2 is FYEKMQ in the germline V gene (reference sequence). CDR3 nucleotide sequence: TGTGCCAGCAGCTCCGCCCGGAGCTCCTACAATGAGCAGTTCTTC. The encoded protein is CASSSARSSYNEQFF.

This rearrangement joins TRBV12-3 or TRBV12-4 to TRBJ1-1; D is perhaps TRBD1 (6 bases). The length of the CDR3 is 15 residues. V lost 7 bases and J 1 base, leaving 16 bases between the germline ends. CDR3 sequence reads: CASKPEGGGNTEAFF. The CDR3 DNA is TGTGCCAGCAAACCCGAGGGGGGGGGGAACACTGAAGCTTTCTTT.

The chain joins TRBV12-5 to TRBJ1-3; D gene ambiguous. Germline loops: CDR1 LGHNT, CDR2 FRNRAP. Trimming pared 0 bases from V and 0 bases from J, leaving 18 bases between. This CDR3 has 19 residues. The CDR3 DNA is TGTGCTAGTGGTTTGGTAAATATGAGTGTCAGCGACTCTGGAAACACCATATATTTT. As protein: CASGLVNMSVSDSGNTIYF.

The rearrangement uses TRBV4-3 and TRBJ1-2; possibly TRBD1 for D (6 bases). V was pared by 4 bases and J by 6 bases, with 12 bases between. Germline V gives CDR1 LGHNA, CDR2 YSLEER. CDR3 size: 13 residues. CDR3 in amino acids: CASSPPEGDGYTF. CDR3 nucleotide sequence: TGCGCCAGCAGCCCCCCCGAGGGGGATGGCTACACCTTC.

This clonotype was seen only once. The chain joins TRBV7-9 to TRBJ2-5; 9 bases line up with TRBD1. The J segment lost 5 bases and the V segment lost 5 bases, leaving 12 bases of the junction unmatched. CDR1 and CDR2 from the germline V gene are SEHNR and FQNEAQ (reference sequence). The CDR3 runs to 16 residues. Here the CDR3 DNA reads TGTGCCAGCAGCCCAAGCAGGGACAGGGCATCGGAGACCCAGTACTTC. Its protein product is CASSPSRDRASETQYF.

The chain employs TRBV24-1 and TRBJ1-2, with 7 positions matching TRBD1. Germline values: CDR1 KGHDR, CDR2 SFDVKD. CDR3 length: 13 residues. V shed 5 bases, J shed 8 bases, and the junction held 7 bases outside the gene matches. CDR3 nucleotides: TGTGCCACCAGTGTCTCCGACAGGGACGGCTACACCTTC. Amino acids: CATSVSDRDGYTF.

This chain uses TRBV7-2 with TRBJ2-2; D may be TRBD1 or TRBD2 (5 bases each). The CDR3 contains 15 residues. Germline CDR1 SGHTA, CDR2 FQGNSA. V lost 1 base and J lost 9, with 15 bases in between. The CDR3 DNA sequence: TGTGCCAGCAGCTTAGATTCCGGGGCGATCCGGGAGCTGTTTTTT. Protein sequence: CASSLDSGAIRELFF.

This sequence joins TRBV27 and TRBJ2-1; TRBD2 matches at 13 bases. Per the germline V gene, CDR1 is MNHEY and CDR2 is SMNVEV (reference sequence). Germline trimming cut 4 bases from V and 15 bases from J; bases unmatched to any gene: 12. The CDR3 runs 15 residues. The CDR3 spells CASSSPGTSGARGFF. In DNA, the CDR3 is TGTGCCAGCAGTTCCCCCGGGACTAGCGGGGCTAGAGGGTTCTTC.

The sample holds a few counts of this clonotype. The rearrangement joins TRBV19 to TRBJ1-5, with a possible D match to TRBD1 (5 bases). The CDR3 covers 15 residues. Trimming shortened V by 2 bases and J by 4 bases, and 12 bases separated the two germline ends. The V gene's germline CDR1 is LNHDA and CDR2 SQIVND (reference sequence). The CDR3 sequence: CASSIRGAGNQPQHF. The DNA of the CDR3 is TGTGCCAGTAGTATAAGAGGGGCAGGGAATCAGCCCCAGCATTTT. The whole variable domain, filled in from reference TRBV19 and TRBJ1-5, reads DGGITQSPKYLFRKEGQNVTLSCEQNLNHDAMYWYRQDPGQGLRLIYYSQIVNDFQKGDIAEGYSVSREKKESFPLTVTSAQKNPTAFYLCASSIRGAGNQPQHFGDGTRLSIL.

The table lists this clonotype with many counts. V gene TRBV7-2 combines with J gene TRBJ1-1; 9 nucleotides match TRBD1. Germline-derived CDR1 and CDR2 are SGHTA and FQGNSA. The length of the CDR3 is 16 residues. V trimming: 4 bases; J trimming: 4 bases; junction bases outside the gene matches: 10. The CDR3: CASSSFGTGPSTEAFF. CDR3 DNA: TGTGCCAGCAGCTCCTTCGGGACAGGGCCGAGCACTGAAGCTTTCTTT.

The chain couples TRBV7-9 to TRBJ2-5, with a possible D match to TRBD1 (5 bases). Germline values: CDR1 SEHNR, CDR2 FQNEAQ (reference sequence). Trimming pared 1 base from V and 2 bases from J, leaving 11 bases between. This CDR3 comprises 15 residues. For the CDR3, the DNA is TGTGCCAGCAGCTTAGGAGACAGCAAGCAAGAGACCCAGTACTTC. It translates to CASSLGDSKQETQYF. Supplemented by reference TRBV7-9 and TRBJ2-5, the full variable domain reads DTGVSQNPRHKITKRGQNVTFRCDPISEHNRLYWYRQTLGQGPEFLTYFQNEAQLEKSRLLSDRFSAERPKGSFSTLEIQRTEQGDSAMYLCASSLGDSKQETQYFGPGTRLLVL.

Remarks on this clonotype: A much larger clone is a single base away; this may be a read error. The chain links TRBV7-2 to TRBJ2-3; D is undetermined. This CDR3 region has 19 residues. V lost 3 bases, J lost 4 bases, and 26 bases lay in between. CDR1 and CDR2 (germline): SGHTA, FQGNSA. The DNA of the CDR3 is TGTGCCAGCAGCTTTCGACCTACTCCCGACCGACGCACCGCAGATACGCAGTATTTT. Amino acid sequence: CASSFRPTPDRRTADTQYF.

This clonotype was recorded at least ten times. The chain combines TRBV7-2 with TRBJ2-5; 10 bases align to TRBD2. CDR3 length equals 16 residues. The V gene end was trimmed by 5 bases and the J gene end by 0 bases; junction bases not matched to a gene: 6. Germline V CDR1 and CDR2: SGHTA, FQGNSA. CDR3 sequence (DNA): TGTGCCAGCAGCCCTCTAGCGGGAGCCTACCAAGAGACCCAGTACTTC. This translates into CASSPLAGAYQETQYF.

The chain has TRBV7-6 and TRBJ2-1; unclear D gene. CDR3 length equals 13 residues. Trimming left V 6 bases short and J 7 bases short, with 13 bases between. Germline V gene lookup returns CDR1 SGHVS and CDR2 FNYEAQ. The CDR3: CASSPAEQNEQFF. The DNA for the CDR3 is TGTGCCAGCAGTCCCGCCGAGCAAAATGAGCAGTTCTTC.

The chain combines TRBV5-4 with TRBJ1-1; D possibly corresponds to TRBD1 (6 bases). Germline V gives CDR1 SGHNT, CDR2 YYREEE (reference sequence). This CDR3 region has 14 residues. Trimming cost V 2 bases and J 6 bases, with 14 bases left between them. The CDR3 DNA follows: TGTGCCAGCAGCTTAGGGGGGAGTCTCGCTGAAGCTTTCTTT. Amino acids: CASSLGGSLAEAFF. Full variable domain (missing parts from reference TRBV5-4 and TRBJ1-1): ETGVTQSPTHLIKTRGQQVTLRCSSQSGHNTVSWYQQALGQGPQFIFQYYREEENGRGNFPPRFSGLQFPNYSSELNVNALELDDSALYLCASSLGGSLAEAFFGQGTRLTVV.

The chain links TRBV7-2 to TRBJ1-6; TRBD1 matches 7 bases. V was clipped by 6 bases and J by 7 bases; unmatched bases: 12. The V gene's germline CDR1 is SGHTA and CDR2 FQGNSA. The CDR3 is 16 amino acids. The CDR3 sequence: CASSRAGTEGNSPLHF. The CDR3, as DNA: TGTGCCAGCAGTCGAGCGGGGACAGAAGGCAATTCACCCCTCCACTTT.

The CDR3 loop reads CASSSGGQGIYEQYF. As DNA, the CDR3 is TGTGCCAGCAGCTCAGGGGGACAGGGGATCTACGAGCAGTACTTC. The chain is built from TRBV7-6 and TRBJ2-7; 10 positions match TRBD1. After removal of 4 bases from V and 3 bases from J, the junction contained 6 bases not matched to a gene. Germline values: CDR1 SGHVS, CDR2 FNYEAQ. The CDR3 length is 15 residues.

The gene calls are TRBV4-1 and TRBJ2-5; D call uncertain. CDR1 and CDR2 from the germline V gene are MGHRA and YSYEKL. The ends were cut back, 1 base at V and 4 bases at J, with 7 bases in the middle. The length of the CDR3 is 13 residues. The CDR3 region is CASSQGLVETQYF. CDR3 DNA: TGCGCCAGCAGCCAAGGGCTAGTAGAGACCCAGTACTTC.

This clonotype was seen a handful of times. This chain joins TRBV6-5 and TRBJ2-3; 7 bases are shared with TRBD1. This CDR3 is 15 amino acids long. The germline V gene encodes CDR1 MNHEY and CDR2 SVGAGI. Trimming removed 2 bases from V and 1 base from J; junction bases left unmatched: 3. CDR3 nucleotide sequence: TGTGCCAGCAGTTACAGGGGGCTGGGCACAGATACGCAGTATTTT. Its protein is CASSYRGLGTDTQYF.

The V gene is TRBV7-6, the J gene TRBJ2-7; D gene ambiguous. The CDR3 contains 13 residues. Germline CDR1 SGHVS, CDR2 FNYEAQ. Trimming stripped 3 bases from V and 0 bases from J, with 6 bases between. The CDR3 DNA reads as TGTGCCAGCAGCTTTGGGATCTCCTACGAGCAGTACGTC. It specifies CASSFGISYEQYV.

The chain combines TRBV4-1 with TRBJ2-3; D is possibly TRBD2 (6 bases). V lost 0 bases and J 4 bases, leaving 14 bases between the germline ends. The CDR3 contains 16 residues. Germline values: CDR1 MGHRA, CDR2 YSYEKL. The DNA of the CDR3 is TGCGCCAGCAGCCAAGATGGGTCTAGCGTCCCAGATACGCAGTATTTT. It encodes CASSQDGSSVPDTQYF.

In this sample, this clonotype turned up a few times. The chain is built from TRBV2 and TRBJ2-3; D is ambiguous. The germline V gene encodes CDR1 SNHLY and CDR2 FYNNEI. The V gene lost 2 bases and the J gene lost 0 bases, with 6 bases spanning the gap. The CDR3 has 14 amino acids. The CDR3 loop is CASSEMVSTDTQYF. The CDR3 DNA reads TGTGCCAGCAGTGAAATGGTTAGCACAGATACGCAGTATTTT.

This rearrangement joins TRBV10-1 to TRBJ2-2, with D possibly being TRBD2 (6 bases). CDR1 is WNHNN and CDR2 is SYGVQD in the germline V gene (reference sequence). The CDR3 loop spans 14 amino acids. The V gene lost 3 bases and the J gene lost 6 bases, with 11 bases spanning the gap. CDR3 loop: CASSEREIAGELFF. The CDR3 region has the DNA TGCGCCAGCAGTGAACGGGAGATTGCCGGGGAGCTGTTTTTT.

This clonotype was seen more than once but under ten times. DNA of the CDR3: TGTGCCAGCCGAGGTGGGGGGGCCCTAGAGACCCAGTACTTC. Translation gives CASRGGGALETQYF. This sequence joins TRBV28 and TRBJ2-5; a possible D gene is TRBD2 (7 bases). This CDR3 has 14 amino acids. With 8 bases removed from V and 4 bases from J, the gap between germline ends came to 17 bases. Looked up from germline, CDR1 is MDHEN and CDR2 is SYDVKM.

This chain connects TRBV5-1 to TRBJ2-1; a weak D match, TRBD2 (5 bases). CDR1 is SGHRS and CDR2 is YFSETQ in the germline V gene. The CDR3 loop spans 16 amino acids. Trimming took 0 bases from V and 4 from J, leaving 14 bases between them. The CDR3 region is CASSLAAQRNYNEQFF. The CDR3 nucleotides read TGCGCCAGCAGCTTGGCAGCTCAGCGGAATTACAATGAGCAGTTCTTC.

CDR3 in DNA: TGTGCCAGCAGCCCTACGACACTGACGAACTATGGCTACACCTTC. Its translation is CASSPTTLTNYGYTF. The chain joins TRBV11-2 to TRBJ1-2, with D unclear. The CDR3 runs to 15 residues. Germline V gene lookup returns CDR1 SGHAT and CDR2 FQNNGV. Deletions cut 5 bases from V and 2 bases from J, with 15 bases between.